This is a list of T cell receptor beta chains from one sample in a study of blood T cell repertoires in COVID-19. Here immunoSEQ multiplex PCR was the method, and the copy in TCRdb shows in-frame clones only, minus some. Among just under 350,000 clones, around nine tenths were seen once, and the ten largest hold 7.3%. Sequencing was carried out using peripheral blood. These receptors all stem from a woman in her seventies with COVID-19, enrolled during active disease. Both conserved end residues are part of each CDR3. A D gene is named only where the DNA matches it firmly. Some rows mark clone size as missing; the rest say once, few, many or name a class of expanded clone.

v_gene,j_gene,len,abundance,d_gene,CDR3aa,CDR3nt
TRBV15,TRBJ2-5,15,-,TRBD2,CATSTSGGLWETQYF,TGTGCCACCAGCACTAGCGGGGGCCTCTGGGAGACCCAGTACTTC
TRBV28,TRBJ1-4,13,-,-,CASFGRIPEKLFF,TGTGCCAGCTTTGGCAGGATCCCCGAAAAACTGTTTTTT
TRBV4-1,TRBJ1-5,14,few,-,CASSQEGASRPQHF,TGCGCCAGCAGCCAAGAAGGGGCAAGTCGGCCCCAGCATTTT
TRBV3-1/TRBV3-2,TRBJ2-3,16,-,TRBD1,CASGDRGGTSTDTQYF,TGTGCCAGCGGTGACAGGGGCGGGACTAGCACAGATACGCAGTATTTT
TRBV6-5,TRBJ1-5,13,-,TRBD1,CASTGTGGQPQHF,TGTGCCAGCACCGGGACAGGAGGTCAGCCCCAGCATTTT
TRBV27,TRBJ2-7,14,-,TRBD2,CASSSGSGGHEQYF,TGTGCCAGCAGTTCAGGTAGCGGGGGACACGAGCAGTACTTC
TRBV7-2,TRBJ2-4,16,-,TRBD2,CASSWLAGPAKNIQYF,TGTGCCAGCAGCTGGTTAGCGGGGCCAGCCAAAAACATTCAGTACTTC
TRBV18,TRBJ1-3,16,-,TRBD1,CASSPKGAISGNTIYF,TGTGCCAGCTCACCAAAGGGGGCCATCTCTGGAAACACCATATATTTT
TRBV6-5,TRBJ1-3,14,-,TRBD1,CASGSSGGKNTIYF,TGTGCCAGCGGTTCGTCAGGGGGCAAGAACACCATATATTTT
TRBV6-2/TRBV6-3,TRBJ2-2,15,few,-,CASSSEARGTGELFF,TGTGCCAGCAGTTCCGAGGCGCGAGGCACCGGGGAGCTGTTTTTT
TRBV9,TRBJ1-1,17,-,TRBD1,CASSVGTGGLMNTEAFF,TGTGCCAGCAGCGTCGGGACAGGGGGTCTCATGAACACTGAAGCTTTCTTT
TRBV10-3,TRBJ1-4,15,-,-,CAISPSGGVEEKLFF,TGTGCCATCAGTCCCTCGGGAGGGGTCGAAGAAAAACTGTTTTTT
TRBV5-1,TRBJ1-2,12,-,-,CASSLGGDGYTF,TGCGCCAGCAGCTTGGGAGGCGACGGCTACACCTTC
TRBV13,TRBJ1-1,14,few,TRBD1,CASSLNRGNTEAFF,TGTGCCAGCAGCTTAAACAGGGGGAACACTGAAGCTTTCTTT
TRBV5-1,TRBJ2-6,16,once,TRBD1,CASSWDRPSGANVLTF,TGCGCCAGCAGCTGGGACAGGCCATCGGGGGCCAACGTCCTGACTTTC
TRBV4-2,TRBJ2-3,15,-,-,CASSQEALGTSTQYF,TGTGCCAGCAGCCAAGAAGCCCTCGGAACTAGTACGCAGTATTTT
TRBV6-2/TRBV6-3,TRBJ2-1,11,-,-,CASSYFGEQFF,TGTGCCAGCAGTTATTTCGGTGAGCAGTTCTTC
TRBV5-1,TRBJ1-2,14,-,-,CASSLGAPSYGYTF,TGCGCCAGCAGCTTGGGGGCCCCATCCTATGGCTACACCTTC
TRBV15,TRBJ1-3,14,-,-,CATSSGQIGNTIYF,TGTGCCACCAGCAGTGGACAGATTGGAAACACCATATATTTT
TRBV19,TRBJ1-1,15,-,-,CASSMTTAMNTEAFF,TGTGCCAGTAGTATGACGACAGCAATGAACACTGAAGCTTTCTTT
TRBV27,TRBJ1-2,15,-,-,CASSPGGEINYGYTF,TGTGCCAGCAGTCCCGGGGGGGAAATCAACTATGGCTACACCTTC
TRBV6-5,TRBJ1-2,12,-,-,CASTESGSSYTF,TGTGCCAGCACCGAGTCGGGTTCGAGCTACACCTTC
TRBV27,TRBJ1-5,14,-,TRBD1,CASSDDRGGQPQHF,TGTGCCAGCAGTGACGACAGGGGTGGTCAGCCCCAGCATTTT
TRBV2,TRBJ2-1,12,-,-,CASSGGSHEQFF,TGTGCCAGCAGTGGAGGGTCCCATGAGCAGTTCTTC
TRBV12-3/TRBV12-4,TRBJ1-1,13,-,TRBD1,CASSPQGDTEAFF,TGTGCCAGCAGCCCACAGGGGGACACTGAAGCTTTCTTT
TRBV24-1,TRBJ1-2,15,-,TRBD1,CATSDPGTDGEGYTF,TGTGCCACCAGTGATCCCGGGACAGACGGTGAAGGCTACACCTTC
TRBV2,TRBJ1-2,16,-,TRBD1,CASAHEGGTPNYGYTF,TGTGCCAGCGCTCACGAAGGGGGCACTCCTAACTATGGCTACACCTTC
TRBV7-8,TRBJ2-1,13,-,TRBD2,CASRVAGANEQFF,TGTGCCAGCAGAGTAGCGGGGGCAAATGAGCAGTTCTTC
TRBV27,TRBJ2-7,15,-,TRBD1,CASSSRDRGWHEQYF,TGTGCCAGCAGTTCCCGGGACAGGGGGTGGCACGAGCAGTACTTC
TRBV18,TRBJ1-6,13,-,-,CASSPTGDPPLHF,TGTGCCAGCTCACCAACAGGTGATCCACCCCTCCACTTT
TRBV3-1/TRBV3-2,TRBJ1-5,14,-,-,CASSRSNSNQPQHF,TGTGCCAGCAGCCGTAGCAATAGCAATCAGCCCCAGCATTTT
TRBV29-1,TRBJ1-2,12,-,-,CSVTWGGGGYTF,TGCAGCGTTACTTGGGGGGGAGGCGGCTACACCTTC
TRBV24-1,TRBJ2-5,15,-,-,CATSDARQIQETQYF,TGTGCCACCAGTGATGCCCGACAGATCCAAGAGACCCAGTACTTC
TRBV3-1/TRBV3-2,TRBJ1-6,16,-,-,CASSQVRGSYNSPLHF,TGTGCCAGCAGCCAAGTTAGGGGCTCCTATAATTCACCCCTCCACTTT
TRBV5-6,TRBJ2-2,13,-,-,CASSFPGTGELFF,TGTGCCAGCAGCTTTCCGGGCACCGGGGAGCTGTTTTTT
TRBV5-1,TRBJ2-5,13,-,-,CASSAQGEETQYF,TGCGCCAGCAGCGCCCAAGGGGAAGAGACCCAGTACTTC
TRBV5-4,TRBJ1-6,14,-,TRBD1,CASSSYQGGSPLHF,TGTGCCAGCAGCTCCTACCAGGGGGGCTCACCCCTCCACTTT
TRBV30,TRBJ1-4,14,once,-,CAWSENRVNEKLFF,TGTGCCTGGAGTGAGAACCGGGTTAATGAAAAACTGTTTTTT
TRBV7-6,TRBJ2-5,16,-,-,CASSSLGEELGETQYF,TGTGCCAGCAGCTCCCTGGGGGAGGAGTTAGGAGAGACCCAGTACTTC
TRBV2,TRBJ2-3,16,-,TRBD2,CASIPGLAIVTDTQYF,TGTGCCAGCATCCCGGGACTAGCGATAGTGACAGATACGCAGTATTTT
TRBV11-2,TRBJ1-1,15,-,-,CASSSLQGVNTEAFF,TGTGCCAGCAGCTCGTTACAGGGAGTGAACACTGAAGCTTTCTTT
TRBV6-2/TRBV6-3,TRBJ1-2,13,few,-,CASSLARGYGYTF,TGTGCCAGCAGTCTCGCGAGAGGCTATGGCTACACCTTC
TRBV28,TRBJ1-2,14,-,TRBD1,CASQSGQGHYGYTF,TGTGCCAGCCAGTCGGGACAGGGCCACTATGGCTACACCTTC
TRBV9,TRBJ2-7,15,-,TRBD2,CASSSTPGLAYEQYF,TGTGCCAGCAGCTCAACCCCAGGACTAGCCTACGAGCAGTACTTC